The rows below give T cell receptor beta chains drawn from one sample of a study of shared clonotypes between healthy human individuals. The method was immunoSEQ multiplex PCR; TCRdb's version includes in-frame clones alone and lacks a portion of them. The data show millions of clones, more than 85% seen once. Specimen: naive CD4+ T cells from PBMCs. The receptor set was obtained from a man between 18 and 29 years old in good health. Some clones in this sample may be carry-over from other donors' samples. Each CDR3 is given with its conserved first and last residue. A D gene is named only where the DNA matches it firmly. For some rows the clone size is stated as once, few or many, or as a class when expanded; others skip it.

>TRBJ2-7|TRBV28|.|.
TGTGCCAGCAGCCCCGGTGGGACTGTTTCCTACGAGCAGTACTTC
CASSPGGTVSYEQYF
>TRBJ2-7|TRBV7-3|.|TRBD1
TGTGCCAGCAGCCCCGGGCCGGGACAGTCCTCCTACGAGCAGTACTTC
CASSPGPGQSSYEQYF
>TRBJ2-3|TRBV28|.|.
TGTGCCAGCCAACAGGGACCAGATACGCAGTATTTT
CASQQGPDTQYF
>TRBJ2-7|TRBV7-9|.|.
TGTGCCAGCAGCTCTGGCCCCCTTGGCTATCAGTCCTACGAGCAGTACTTC
CASSSGPLGYQSYEQYF
>TRBJ1-1|TRBV6-5|.|.
TGTGCCAGCACTAAATTATCTATGAACACTGAAGCTTTCTTT
CASTKLSMNTEAFF
>TRBJ2-7|TRBV18|.|TRBD2
TGTGCCAGCTCAACACAGCCGGGACTAGCGGGAGGGTCCTACGAGCAGTACTTC
CASSTQPGLAGGSYEQYF
>TRBJ1-5|TRBV6-6|.|.
TGTGCCAGCAGACGAGACAGTAGCAATCAGCCCCAGCATTTT
CASRRDSSNQPQHF
>TRBJ2-7|TRBV6-5|.|TRBD2
TGTGCCAGCAGTTACTCGGGGGGGGGCGAGCAGTACTTC
CASSYSGGGEQYF
>TRBJ2-3|TRBV5-5|.|.
TGTGCCAGCAGCTTGGGGGCAGTGAGCACAGATACGCAGTATTTT
CASSLGAVSTDTQYF
>TRBJ2-1|TRBV29-1|.|TRBD2
TGCAGCGTTCGAAGAGGGGGACTAGCGGGAGAGGATGAGCAGTTCTTC
CSVRRGGLAGEDEQFF
>TRBJ2-7|TRBV9|.|.
TGTGCCAGCAGCGACGGAAGCTACTACGAGCAGTACTTC
CASSDGSYYEQYF
>TRBJ2-7|TRBV7-9|.|.
TGTGCCAGCAGCTTAGTCGGCAGGGGCACCTACGAGCAGTACTTC
CASSLVGRGTYEQYF
>TRBJ1-2|TRBV2|.|TRBD1
TGTGCCAGCAGCGGACAGGGGAACTATGGCTACACCTTC
CASSGQGNYGYTF
>TRBJ1-1|TRBV11-1|.|TRBD1
TGTGCCAGCAGCTTAACAGACAGGGCGTATCTTTCTGAAGCTTTCTTT
CASSLTDRAYLSEAFF
>TRBJ1-5|TRBV7-9|.|TRBD1
TGTGCCAGCAGCCAGACAGGGGACGGTCAGCCCCAGCATTTT
CASSQTGDGQPQHF
>TRBJ2-7|TRBV9|.|.
TGTGCCAGCAGCGCCGGCCCGTCCGGGGGCTACGAGCAGTACTTC
CASSAGPSGGYEQYF
>TRBJ1-4|TRBV28|.|TRBD1
TGTGCCAGCAGTTCCCTCCGGGACAGGGCCTATAATGAAAAACTGTTTTTT
CASSSLRDRAYNEKLFF
>TRBJ2-1|TRBV11-2|once|.
TGTGCCAGCAGCTTTAGTAACTACAATGAGCAGTTCTTC
CASSFSNYNEQFF
>TRBJ2-1|TRBV14|.|TRBD2
TGTGCCAGCAGCGCACTAGCGGGAGGGCCGAGTGAGCAGTTCTTC
CASSALAGGPSEQFF
>TRBJ1-5|TRBV11-2|.|.
TGTGCCAGCAGCTTAGGACTTAGCAATCAGCCCCAGCATTTT
CASSLGLSNQPQHF
>TRBJ2-7|TRBV6-6|.|.
TGTGCCAGCAGTTTACGGGACGGAAGCTCCTACGAGCAGTACTTC
CASSLRDGSSYEQYF
>TRBJ1-3|TRBV5-1|once|.
TGCGCCAGCAGCTTGGATGTGGCGGGAAACACCATATATTTT
CASSLDVAGNTIYF
>TRBJ1-3|TRBV18|.|.
TGTGCCACCAAAACGGGGATTAGCTCTGGAAACACCATATATTTT
CATKTGISSGNTIYF
>TRBJ2-7|TRBV28|.|.
TGTGCCAGCAGCGGCGTGGACCGTTACTACGAGCAGTACTTC
CASSGVDRYYEQYF
>TRBJ1-3|TRBV7-8|.|.
TGTGCCAGCAGCTTTGCCGGGACACCTGGAAACACCATATATTTT
CASSFAGTPGNTIYF
>TRBJ1-4|TRBV14|.|.
TGTGCCAGCAGCCAGGGTGGGGAAAAACTGTTTTTT
CASSQGGEKLFF
>TRBJ2-1|TRBV5-1|.|.
TGCGCCAGCGGGGGCGGGAGCTCCTACAATGAGCAGTTCTTC
CASGGGSSYNEQFF
>TRBJ2-7|TRBV29-1|.|.
TGCAGCGTTGTTAGGGGCTACGAGCAGTACTTC
CSVVRGYEQYF
>TRBJ1-1|TRBV7-9|once|TRBD1
TGTGCCAGCAGCTTTATTCAGGGGGAAGTGGGTGAAGCTTTCTTT
CASSFIQGEVGEAFF
>TRBJ1-1|TRBV5-4|.|TRBD1
TGTGCCAGCAGCTTTCCGGGACAGTTGAACACTGAAGCTTTCTTT
CASSFPGQLNTEAFF
>TRBJ1-6|TRBV28|.|.
TGTGCCAGCAGTTCGGCCAGCGATAATTCACCCCTCCACTTT
CASSSASDNSPLHF
>TRBJ2-1|TRBV11-3|once|TRBD2
TGTGCCAGCAGCCCGTTAGCGGGACGCTACAATGAGCAGTTCTTC
CASSPLAGRYNEQFF
>TRBJ2-1|TRBV9|.|TRBD2
TGTGCCAGCAGCCCCCCCAAGATGGGACTAGGGCCCTACAATGAGCAGTTCTTC
CASSPPKMGLGPYNEQFF
>TRBJ2-7|TRBV21-1|.|.
TGTGCCAGCAGCAAAGGGAACAGGGAGCACGAGCAGTACTTC
CASSKGNREHEQYF
>TRBJ1-5|TRBV7-2|.|.
TGTGCCAGCAGCTTAGGTCCCACGGAGCCCCAGCATTTT
CASSLGPTEPQHF
>TRBJ1-1|TRBV19|.|TRBD1
TGTGCCAGTAGTACGGGACAGGCGAACACTGAAGCTTTCTTT
CASSTGQANTEAFF